These 14 T cell receptor beta chains were sequenced from one sample in a study of cytomegalovirus exposure and HLA in healthy donors (dated by TCRdb to 2016 to 2017). Library prep was done by the immunoSEQ multiplex PCR assay. For the multiplex PCR, a mixture combining 60 forward primers for TCR Vbeta segments and 13 reverse primers for TCR Jbeta segments was used. TCRdb re-hosts the immuneACCESS table, in-frame sequences only. Its copies lack some clones; in the studies checked, an unresolved V gene accounts for under half of them, and the cause for the rest is not known. The sample contains fewer than 200,000 clones, about three quarters of them found a single time. The ten most abundant clones make up around 2.5% of the sample. The sequenced sample consisted of PBMCs. These receptors all stem from a female donor in good health and CMV-seronegative.

The chain uses TRBV9 and TRBJ2-3; TRBD2 aligns across 9 bases. This CDR3 has 17 amino acids. V shed 0 bases, J shed 3 bases, and the junction held 8 bases outside the gene matches. Germline assignment: CDR1 SGDLS and CDR2 YYNGEE. This CDR3 reads CASSVGGSGGLTDTQYF. DNA of the CDR3: TGTGCCAGCAGCGTAGGGGGCAGCGGGGGGCTGACAGATACGCAGTATTTT.

The rearrangement uses TRBV10-3 and TRBJ1-1, with 10 bases identical to TRBD1. The V and J ends lost 2 bases and 4 bases, in that order; junction bases with no gene match: 1. The CDR3 has 14 residues. From germline, CDR1 is ENHRY and CDR2 SYGVKD. The CDR3 region is CAISEGTGATEAFF. The DNA of the CDR3 is TGTGCCATCAGTGAGGGGACAGGGGCCACTGAAGCTTTCTTT.

This clone was observed once. This CDR3 is CASSPTTGSYSPLHF. The CDR3 nucleotides read TGTGCCAGCAGCCCTACGACAGGGTCGTACTCACCCCTCCACTTT. This sequence joins TRBV5-4 and TRBJ1-6; 7 nucleotides align to TRBD1. Germline CDR1 is SGHNT and CDR2 is YYREEE (reference sequence). Unmatched junction bases numbered 11, after V lost 4 bases and J lost 10 bases. This CDR3 has 15 amino acids.

V gene TRBV6-1 combines with J gene TRBJ1-2; D is undetermined. The CDR3 totals 13 residues. Germline V gene lookup returns CDR1 MNHNS and CDR2 SASEGT. Trimming removed 0 bases from V and 6 bases from J, with 8 bases in between. The CDR3 region is CASSEANRDGYTF. The CDR3 coding sequence is TGTGCCAGCAGTGAAGCGAACCGGGATGGCTACACCTTC.

The rearrangement links TRBV7-2 to TRBJ2-6; D is possibly TRBD1 (5 bases). V was pared by 5 bases and J by 2 bases, with 16 bases between. Germline CDR1 SGHTA, CDR2 FQGNSA. The CDR3 is 17 residues long. CDR3 protein: CASSRTHPGTGANVLTF. The CDR3 bases are TGTGCCAGCAGCCGCACGCACCCAGGGACTGGGGCCAACGTCCTGACTTTC.

The J gene is TRBJ1-4, the V gene TRBV18; 7 nucleotides match TRBD1. V shed 8 bases, J shed 2 bases, and the junction held 5 bases outside the gene matches. This CDR3 is built from 14 residues. Germline V gives CDR1 KGHSH, CDR2 LQKENI. The CDR3 region is CASAATGTNEKLFF. DNA of the CDR3: TGTGCCAGCGCGGCGACAGGGACTAATGAAAAACTGTTTTTT.

The rearrangement joins TRBV18 to TRBJ2-5; 10 bases align to TRBD2. The end of the DNA aligns better with TRBJ2-7, so the J call may be wrong. CDR3 length equals 14 residues. Germline V gene sequence: CDR1 KGHSH, CDR2 LQKENI. The CDR3 region is CASSLSGGAAEQYF. For the CDR3, the DNA is TGTGCCAGCTCACTGAGCGGGGGGGCCGCCGAGCAGTACTTC.

The DNA of the CDR3 is TGTGCCAGCAGCTTCGGGACACTGGCCTACGAGCAGTACTTC. Translated, it gives CASSFGTLAYEQYF. The V gene is TRBV5-6, the J gene TRBJ2-7; weak D call: TRBD1 (6 bases). Trimming pared 2 bases from V and 2 bases from J, leaving 11 bases between. The CDR3 runs 14 residues. Germline CDR1 SGHDT, CDR2 YYEEEE.

This chain joins TRBV4-2 and TRBJ1-3; D is uncertain. CDR3 size: 16 residues. V was shortened by 4 bases and J by 0 bases, with 13 bases between the two germline ends. Germline CDR1 and CDR2: LGHNA and YNFKEQ. The chain's CDR3 is CASSPRVPHSGNTIYF. CDR3 sequence (DNA): TGTGCCAGCAGCCCGCGAGTACCCCACTCTGGAAACACCATATATTTT.

With respect to this clone: One end of the junction fails to match germline, which may point to a read error. The chain carries TRBV7-7 and TRBJ1-6, with D possibly matching TRBD1 (6 bases). Germline lookup yields CDR1 SSHAT and CDR2 FNYEAQ (reference sequence). The CDR3 contains 17 residues. The CDR3 DNA sequence: TGTGCTAGCAGCTTGGTGAAAGACCCGGGGGGCGATTCACCCCTCCACTTT. Protein: CASSLVKDPGGDSPLHF.

In this sample, this clone turned up a few times. The rearrangement links TRBV7-2 to TRBJ2-4; D is possibly TRBD1 (5 bases). CDR3 length: 13 residues. Deletions cut 3 bases from V and 7 bases from J, with 10 bases between. Germline loops: CDR1 SGHTA, CDR2 FQGNSA. CDR3 residues: CASSFLGVNIQYF. Written as DNA, the CDR3 is TGTGCCAGCAGCTTCCTAGGGGTGAACATTCAGTACTTC.

The chain links TRBV7-9 to TRBJ2-1, with 7 bases that match TRBD2. The CDR3 loop spans 15 amino acids. Germline-derived CDR1 and CDR2 are SEHNR and FQNEAQ (reference sequence). V shed 8 bases and J 2 bases; nucleotides not matched to a gene: 9. For the CDR3, the DNA is TGTGCCAGCGTATCCCGGGAGGAACCCTACAATGAGCAGTTCTTC. Translated: CASVSREEPYNEQFF. Full variable domain (missing parts from reference TRBV7-9 and TRBJ2-1): DTGVSQNPRHKITKRGQNVTFRCDPISEHNRLYWYRQTLGQGPEFLTYFQNEAQLEKSRLLSDRFSAERPKGSFSTLEIQRTEQGDSAMYLCASVSREEPYNEQFFGPGTRLTVL.

The V gene is TRBV5-4, the J gene TRBJ1-2; D is unclear. Germline assignment: CDR1 SGHNT and CDR2 YYREEE (reference sequence). V lost 0 bases to trimming and J lost 4 bases, with 13 bases between them. CDR3 length equals 15 residues. The CDR3 is CASSLAGVDTYGYTF. CDR3 in DNA: TGTGCCAGCAGCTTGGCCGGGGTAGATACCTATGGCTACACCTTC.

This chain connects TRBV5-5 to TRBJ2-7, with TRBD1 identical over 8 bases. CDR1 SGHKS and CDR2 YYEKEE come from the germline V gene (reference sequence). CDR3 size: 15 residues. The ends lost 2 bases at V and 2 bases at J; junction bases unmatched: 6. The DNA for the CDR3 is TGTGCCAGCAGCTTCGGTGACAGGGGCCCCTACGAGCAGTACTTC. Encoded protein: CASSFGDRGPYEQYF.